The T cell receptor beta chain described here comes from a study of blood T cell repertoires in COVID-19. TCRdb keeps only in-frame clones here, not all; method: immunoSEQ multiplex PCR. Among 200,000 to 250,000 clones listed, roughly 83% were seen once. Sequencing input: peripheral blood. The receptor's source is a woman aged 50 to 60 with acute or convalescent COVID-19.

CDR3 region: CASSMAGAPDYGYTF. Here the CDR3 DNA reads TGTGCCAGTAGTATGGCAGGGGCGCCGGACTATGGCTACACCTTC. V is TRBV19 and J is TRBJ1-2; a weak D match, TRBD1 (6 bases). CDR3 length: 15 amino acids. CDR1 is LNHDA, CDR2 SQIVND, per germline (reference sequence). Trimming took 3 bases from V and 3 from J, leaving 14 bases between them.